The rows below give T cell receptor beta chains drawn from one sample of a study of blood T cell dynamics during melanoma immunotherapy. Generated by immunoSEQ multiplex PCR, the TCRdb table keeps only in-frame clones and is missing some. The table records about 19,000 clones, 70% to 90% of them present only once. The material was blood, obtained from a patient treated with checkpoint blockade. The receptors were gathered from a human donor with melanoma. Each CDR3 is given with its conserved first and last residue. A D gene is named only where the DNA matches it firmly. Clone size is shown for a subset of rows, as once, few, many or a class of expanded clone.

j_gene: TRBJ2-7
d_gene: TRBD2
v_gene: TRBV5-6
len: 15
abundance: NA
CDR3nt: TGTGCCAGCAGACGGACTAGCGGGAAACTCTACGAGCAGTACTTC
CDR3aa: CASRRTSGKLYEQYF

j_gene: TRBJ1-6
d_gene: NA
v_gene: TRBV7-9
len: 14
abundance: NA
CDR3nt: TGTGCCAGCGGGATCGGACGGTATAATTCACCCCTCCACTTT
CDR3aa: CASGIGRYNSPLHF

j_gene: TRBJ2-1
d_gene: NA
v_gene: TRBV5-4
len: 16
abundance: NA
CDR3nt: TGTGCCAGCAGCTTTGGGGGGGCGGCTACCTACAATGAGCAGTTCTTC
CDR3aa: CASSFGGAATYNEQFF

j_gene: TRBJ2-1
d_gene: TRBD2
v_gene: TRBV28
len: 14
abundance: once
CDR3nt: TGTGCCAGCGTAATAGCGGGAGGCGACAATGAGCAGTTCTTC
CDR3aa: CASVIAGGDNEQFF

j_gene: TRBJ2-1
d_gene: NA
v_gene: TRBV12-5
len: 13
abundance: NA
CDR3nt: TGTGCTAGTGGCGCCGGGACTCACAATGAGCAGTTCTTC
CDR3aa: CASGAGTHNEQFF

j_gene: TRBJ2-7
d_gene: TRBD2
v_gene: TRBV5-1
len: 13
abundance: NA
CDR3nt: TGCGCCAGTGGGGCGGGAGGGTTATACGAGCAGTACTTC
CDR3aa: CASGAGGLYEQYF

j_gene: TRBJ1-2
d_gene: NA
v_gene: TRBV28
len: 16
abundance: NA
CDR3nt: TGTGCCAGCAGTGACCCCTCCGGGACGGCCGCATTCCGCTACACCTTC
CDR3aa: CASSDPSGTAAFRYTF

j_gene: TRBJ2-3
d_gene: NA
v_gene: TRBV6-4
len: 15
abundance: NA
CDR3nt: TGTGCCAGCAGTGACTCGAATGGGGGCACAGATACGCAGTATTTT
CDR3aa: CASSDSNGGTDTQYF

j_gene: TRBJ1-1
d_gene: NA
v_gene: TRBV14
len: 11
abundance: NA
CDR3nt: TGTGCCAGCAGCCAAGATTCGGAAGCTTTCTTT
CDR3aa: CASSQDSEAFF

j_gene: TRBJ2-5
d_gene: NA
v_gene: TRBV25-1
len: 15
abundance: NA
CDR3nt: TGTGCCAGCAGTGAATATCAGGACACACAAGAGACCCAGTACTTC
CDR3aa: CASSEYQDTQETQYF

j_gene: TRBJ1-2
d_gene: NA
v_gene: TRBV19
len: 17
abundance: NA
CDR3nt: TGTGCCAGTAGTATTACGGTGGCTATGGGGGCTAACTATGGCTACACCTTC
CDR3aa: CASSITVAMGANYGYTF

j_gene: TRBJ2-7
d_gene: TRBD1
v_gene: TRBV5-1
len: 14
abundance: NA
CDR3nt: TGCGCCAGCAGCTTCCCGGACAGGGCAGACGAGCAGTACTTC
CDR3aa: CASSFPDRADEQYF

j_gene: TRBJ1-1
d_gene: TRBD1
v_gene: TRBV27
len: 17
abundance: NA
CDR3nt: TGTGCCAGCAGTTCAGTAAGGGACAGGCTGTCGGACACTGAAGCTTTCTTT
CDR3aa: CASSSVRDRLSDTEAFF

j_gene: TRBJ1-6
d_gene: TRBD1
v_gene: TRBV11-3
len: 14
abundance: NA
CDR3nt: TGTGCCAGCAGCGTCGCCCTGGGACAGGGGGCCCTCCACTTT
CDR3aa: CASSVALGQGALHF

j_gene: TRBJ2-7
d_gene: NA
v_gene: TRBV7-2
len: 14
abundance: NA
CDR3nt: TGTGCCAGCAGCTTATCGCGGAACTCCTACGAGCAGTACTTC
CDR3aa: CASSLSRNSYEQYF

j_gene: TRBJ2-1
d_gene: TRBD2
v_gene: TRBV9
len: 16
abundance: NA
CDR3nt: TGTGCCAGCAGCGTAGAATCGGCGGGAGTCTACAATGAGCAGTTCTTC
CDR3aa: CASSVESAGVYNEQFF